The count of the clone carrying this TCR beta chain is one. These data originate in a study of T cell changes during pregnancy in multiple sclerosis. Germline loops: CDR1 SGHNT, CDR2 YYREEE (reference sequence). V was clipped by 6 bases and J by 1 base; unmatched bases: 4. The CDR3 contains 14 residues. Clones were read by immunoSEQ multiplex PCR, and TCRdb kept only the in-frame ones, dropping some. Seen here are more than 85,000 clones, around 93% observed once, and the top ten hold about 0.9%. The sequenced sample was peripheral blood, obtained before pregnancy. V usage is TRBV5-4 and J usage is TRBJ1-3, with 7 bases matching TRBD1. This clonotype originated in a female donor with multiple sclerosis, enrolled in a pregnancy study. In DNA, the CDR3 is TGTGCCAGCACCGACAGGGCATCTGGAAACACCATATATTTT. It encodes CASTDRASGNTIYF.